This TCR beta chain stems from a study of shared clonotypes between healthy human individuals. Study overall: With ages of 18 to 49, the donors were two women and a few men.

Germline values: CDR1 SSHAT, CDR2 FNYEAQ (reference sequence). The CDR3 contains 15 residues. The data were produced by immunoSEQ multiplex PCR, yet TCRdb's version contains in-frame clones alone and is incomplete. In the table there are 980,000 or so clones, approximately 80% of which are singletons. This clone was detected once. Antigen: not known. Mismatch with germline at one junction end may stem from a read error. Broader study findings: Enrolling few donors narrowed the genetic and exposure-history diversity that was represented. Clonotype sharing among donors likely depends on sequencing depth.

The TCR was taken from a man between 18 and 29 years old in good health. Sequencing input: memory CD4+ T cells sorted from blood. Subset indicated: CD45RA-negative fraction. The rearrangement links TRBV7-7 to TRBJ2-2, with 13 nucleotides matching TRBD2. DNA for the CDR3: TGTGCTAGCAGCCCCGGGACTAGCGGGGCCGGGGAGCTGTTTTTT. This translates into CASSPGTSGAGELFF.